One and the same sample provided the 12 T cell receptor beta chains below, sequenced in a study of circulating and synovial CD4+ cells in juvenile arthritis. Using immunoSEQ multiplex PCR, the repertoire was profiled, and TCRdb retains in-frame clones only, with some absent. The sample yields fewer than 35,000 clones, about 95% seen once. Sequences were obtained from CD4+ T cells from blood. These receptors were taken from a human donor with juvenile idiopathic arthritis.

The CDR3 nucleotides read TGTGCCAGCAGCTTGTCAGTTCCCGGGGAGCTGTTTTTT. It is translated as CASSLSVPGELFF. This rearrangement joins TRBV5-6 to TRBJ2-2; D remains unclear. The CDR3 contains 13 residues. Germline CDR1 SGHDT, CDR2 YYEEEE. The ends were cut back, 1 base at V and 6 bases at J, with 7 bases in the middle.

V is TRBV6-5 and J is TRBJ2-2; 8 nucleotides line up with TRBD2. The length of the CDR3 is 15 residues. Germline V gene sequence: CDR1 MNHEY, CDR2 SVGAGI. V lost 6 bases, J lost 7 bases, and 10 bases stayed unmatched. The CDR3 loop is CASRRGEAGVGELFF. CDR3 DNA sequence: TGTGCCAGCAGACGTGGAGAAGCGGGAGTCGGGGAGCTGTTTTTT.

The CDR3 DNA reads TGCGCCAGCAGCCAAGATACTAGCGGGAGCACAGATACGCAGTATTTT. Amino acids: CASSQDTSGSTDTQYF. The J gene is TRBJ2-3, the V gene TRBV4-1, with 9 positions matching TRBD2. Germline CDR1 and CDR2: MGHRA and YSYEKL. The CDR3 length is 16 residues. The V and J ends lost 0 bases and 0 bases, in that order; junction bases with no gene match: 1.

This clone showed up just a few times. V usage is TRBV21-1 and J usage is TRBJ1-4. TRBV21-1 constitutes a pseudogene. This CDR3 has 15 residues. In DNA, the CDR3 is TGTGCCAGCTTGTTGGGAGGAGGGGAGGGTGAAAAACTGTTTTTT. Its translation: CASLLGGGEGEKLFF.

The chain joins TRBV6-1 to TRBJ1-2; 8 bases line up with TRBD1. Germline assignment: CDR1 MNHNS and CDR2 SASEGT. V was clipped by 7 bases and J by 4 bases; unmatched bases: 5. This CDR3 contains 13 residues. The CDR3 reads CASKRQGSYGYTF. CDR3 in DNA: TGTGCCAGCAAAAGACAGGGGAGCTATGGCTACACCTTC.

Concerning this clone: A read error may account for a junction end that differs from germline. Other DNA variants within this sample encode the same CDR3. The V and J genes are TRBV7-8 and TRBJ1-6, with D perhaps matching TRBD1 (6 bases). This CDR3 has 16 residues. Per germline, CDR1 SGHVS and CDR2 FQNEAQ. In DNA, the CDR3 is TGTGCCAGCAGCTTAGTACAGGGAAACTATAATTCCCCCCTCCACTTT. It codes for CASSLVQGNYNSPLHF.

The rearrangement links TRBV9 to TRBJ2-6; no clear D. The V end lost 0 bases, the J end lost 0 bases, and 4 bases lay between the germline ends. CDR3 length: 15 amino acids. Germline assignment: CDR1 SGDLS and CDR2 YYNGEE. This CDR3 is CASSVALSGANVLTF. CDR3 in DNA: TGTGCCAGCAGCGTAGCTCTCTCTGGGGCCAACGTCCTGACTTTC.

The CDR3 loop is CASSPQGASGYTF. CDR3 in DNA: TGTGCCAGCAGCCCACAGGGGGCGAGTGGCTACACCTTC. The chain uses TRBV14 and TRBJ1-2; 9 bases map to TRBD1. This CDR3 spans 13 amino acids. The V gene end was trimmed by 4 bases and the J gene end by 7 bases; junction bases not matched to a gene: 4. Looked up from germline, CDR1 is SGHDN and CDR2 is FVKESK.

The rearrangement joins TRBV28 to TRBJ1-5, with 8 bases identical to TRBD1. The CDR3 loop spans 12 amino acids. V was pared by 7 bases and J by 7 bases, with 3 bases of the junction left unmatched. Germline V gene sequence: CDR1 MDHEN, CDR2 SYDVKM. DNA for the CDR3: TGTGCCAGCACCCAGGGGGCCCAGCCCCAGCATTTT. This sequence encodes CASTQGAQPQHF.

The chain recombines TRBV6-5 with TRBJ2-5; 7 bases are a match to TRBD1. The J call is uncertain, as TRBJ2-7 better fits the DNA end. The CDR3 runs to 11 residues. The germline gives CDR1 MNHEY, CDR2 SVGAGI. The CDR3 reads CATKQGHEQYF. The CDR3 nucleotides are TGTGCCACCAAACAGGGGCACGAGCAGTACTTC.

The chain carries TRBV7-2 and TRBJ2-7; D perhaps matches TRBD2 (5 bases). The germline gives CDR1 SGHTA, CDR2 FQGNSA. V lost 8 bases, J lost 2 bases, and 13 bases lay in between. This CDR3 is 13 amino acids long. The CDR3 nucleotides read TGTGCCAGCGTATCCGGGAACACCTACGAGCAGTACTTC. Amino acids: CASVSGNTYEQYF.

V and J are TRBV5-4 and TRBJ2-5, with 13 positions matching TRBD2. The germline V gene has CDR1 SGHNT and CDR2 YYREEE (reference sequence). V lost 4 bases and J lost 2; bases outside the gene matches: 5. This CDR3 is built from 16 residues. In DNA form, the CDR3 reads TGTGCCAGCAGCATCCGGACTAGCGGGGGACAAGAGACCCAGTACTTC. This encodes CASSIRTSGGQETQYF. The entire variable domain, with the rest obtained from reference TRBV5-4 and TRBJ2-5, is as follows: ETGVTQSPTHLIKTRGQQVTLRCSSQSGHNTVSWYQQALGQGPQFIFQYYREEENGRGNFPPRFSGLQFPNYSSELNVNALELDDSALYLCASSIRTSGGQETQYFGPGTRLLVL.